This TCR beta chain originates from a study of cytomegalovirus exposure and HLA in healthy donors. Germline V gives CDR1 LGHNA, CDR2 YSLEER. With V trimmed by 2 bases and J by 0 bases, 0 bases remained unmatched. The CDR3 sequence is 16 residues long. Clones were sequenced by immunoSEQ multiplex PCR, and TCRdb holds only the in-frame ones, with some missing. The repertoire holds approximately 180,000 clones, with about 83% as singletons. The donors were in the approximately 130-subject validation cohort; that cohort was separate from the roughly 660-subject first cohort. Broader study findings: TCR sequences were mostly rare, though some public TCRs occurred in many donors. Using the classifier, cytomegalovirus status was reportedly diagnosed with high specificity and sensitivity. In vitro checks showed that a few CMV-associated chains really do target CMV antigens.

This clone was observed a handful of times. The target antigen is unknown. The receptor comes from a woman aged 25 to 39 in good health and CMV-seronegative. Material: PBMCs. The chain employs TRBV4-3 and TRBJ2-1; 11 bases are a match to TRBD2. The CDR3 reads CASSQTSGGSYNEQFF. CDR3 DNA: TGCGCCAGCAGCCAAACTAGCGGGGGCTCCTACAATGAGCAGTTCTTC.